This T cell receptor (beta chain) came from a study of beta chain features in type 1 diabetes. The study, taken as a whole, reports: Shorter TCRB CDR3s, moderately but significantly so, were found in Type 1 diabetes patients in all four CD4+ subsets.

Purities in excess of 95% were seen in all sorted populations. As every portion of the isolated RNA was reverse transcribed, the sequencing read expressed TCRB transcripts. The repertoire was sequenced with immunoSEQ multiplex PCR; TCRdb's copy has only in-frame clones and lacks some. The sample holds about 400,000 clones; about 12% are singletons and the top ten take approximately 0.011%. This clone was seen only a few times. Its antigen is unidentified. Trimming took off 8 bases at V and 1 base at J, with 14 bases between the two ends. The V gene's germline CDR1 is SNHLY and CDR2 FYNNEI. CDR3 length: 14 residues.

The specimen sequenced was naive CD4+ T cells from blood. This clonotype was obtained from a young woman with type 1 diabetes. This chain uses TRBV2 with TRBJ1-1; no firm D call. The CDR3 spells CASGWAETNTEAFF. The CDR3 nucleotides read TGTGCCAGCGGCTGGGCAGAGACGAACACTGAAGCTTTCTTT.